This T cell receptor (beta chain) was recovered during a study of Graves' ophthalmopathy and Graves' hyperthyroidism. To note about this clonotype: What it binds is unknown.

None of the included patients had other autoimmune diseases, uncontrolled infections, pregnancy or lactation, as these led to exclusion. Study-level points and caveats: This model predicted ophthalmopathy progression (sensitivity 70% to 71%, specificity about 72%). Clonotypes were expanded in thyroid at above 0.001 frequency, and most also appeared in blood. Ophthalmopathy versus stable hyperthyroidism: 13-signature model gave 87.88% sensitivity, roughly 81% specificity.

Trimming removed 6 bases at V and 3 bases at J, with 14 bases between. Per the germline V gene, CDR1 is LNHDA and CDR2 is SQIVND (reference sequence). CDR3 length equals 14 residues. Amplification from RNA transcripts yielded the TCR beta CDR3 regions. HTBI primers primed a first-round RT-PCR, and a second-round multiplex PCR followed. MiXCR was run by TCRdb on the multiplex PCR reads, yielding one entry per CDR3 protein. The sample records around 520,000 distinct CDR3 sequences, 35% to 45% being singletons. Sequenced sample: peripheral blood or thyroid tissue (not recorded which). This chain uses TRBV19 with TRBJ1-1, with D possibly TRBD1 on 5 matching bases. The sequence came from an adult man with Graves' hyperthyroidism. DNA of the CDR3: TGTGCCAGTAGAACTTTGACAGATTACACTGAAGCTTTCTTT. As protein: CASRTLTDYTEAFF.